This TCR beta chain was obtained from a study of molecular identifiers for immune sequencing clone quantification. Many counts were recorded for this clonotype. Its specificity is unknown. Study-level findings and limits: Molecules of identical TCR sharing a barcode could underestimate highly expanded clone sizes. Beyond 20 RNA copies, clones held over 97% of effector molecules, compared with under 1% in naive cells.

Using 10%, 30% or 50% RNA, naive CD8 libraries were derived from around 20,000 to 1,000,000 sorted cells. Sorting isolated naive CD8 T cells as CD8+CD4-CCR7+CD45RA+ events. The CDR3 is 14 residues long. Trimming stripped 7 bases from V and 0 bases from J, with 12 bases between. A single record per CDR3 protein comes from TCRdb applying MiXCR to the PCR reads. The sample lists 460,000 or so distinct CDR3 sequences, roughly 23% occurring once. Sequencing was performed on naive CD8+ T cells from blood, with Jurkat cell RNA spiked in. Subset defined: FACS-sorted CD8+CD4-CCR7+CD45RA+ naive T cells. The rearrangement uses TRBV12-3 or TRBV12-4 and TRBJ1-1; a possible D gene is TRBD1 (6 bases). The source is a human donor in good health. Some libraries in this study had Jurkat cell RNA spiked in. Here the CDR3 DNA reads TGTGCCAGCAAACCGGACAGACTGAACACTGAAGCTTTCTTT. Its translation: CASKPDRLNTEAFF.